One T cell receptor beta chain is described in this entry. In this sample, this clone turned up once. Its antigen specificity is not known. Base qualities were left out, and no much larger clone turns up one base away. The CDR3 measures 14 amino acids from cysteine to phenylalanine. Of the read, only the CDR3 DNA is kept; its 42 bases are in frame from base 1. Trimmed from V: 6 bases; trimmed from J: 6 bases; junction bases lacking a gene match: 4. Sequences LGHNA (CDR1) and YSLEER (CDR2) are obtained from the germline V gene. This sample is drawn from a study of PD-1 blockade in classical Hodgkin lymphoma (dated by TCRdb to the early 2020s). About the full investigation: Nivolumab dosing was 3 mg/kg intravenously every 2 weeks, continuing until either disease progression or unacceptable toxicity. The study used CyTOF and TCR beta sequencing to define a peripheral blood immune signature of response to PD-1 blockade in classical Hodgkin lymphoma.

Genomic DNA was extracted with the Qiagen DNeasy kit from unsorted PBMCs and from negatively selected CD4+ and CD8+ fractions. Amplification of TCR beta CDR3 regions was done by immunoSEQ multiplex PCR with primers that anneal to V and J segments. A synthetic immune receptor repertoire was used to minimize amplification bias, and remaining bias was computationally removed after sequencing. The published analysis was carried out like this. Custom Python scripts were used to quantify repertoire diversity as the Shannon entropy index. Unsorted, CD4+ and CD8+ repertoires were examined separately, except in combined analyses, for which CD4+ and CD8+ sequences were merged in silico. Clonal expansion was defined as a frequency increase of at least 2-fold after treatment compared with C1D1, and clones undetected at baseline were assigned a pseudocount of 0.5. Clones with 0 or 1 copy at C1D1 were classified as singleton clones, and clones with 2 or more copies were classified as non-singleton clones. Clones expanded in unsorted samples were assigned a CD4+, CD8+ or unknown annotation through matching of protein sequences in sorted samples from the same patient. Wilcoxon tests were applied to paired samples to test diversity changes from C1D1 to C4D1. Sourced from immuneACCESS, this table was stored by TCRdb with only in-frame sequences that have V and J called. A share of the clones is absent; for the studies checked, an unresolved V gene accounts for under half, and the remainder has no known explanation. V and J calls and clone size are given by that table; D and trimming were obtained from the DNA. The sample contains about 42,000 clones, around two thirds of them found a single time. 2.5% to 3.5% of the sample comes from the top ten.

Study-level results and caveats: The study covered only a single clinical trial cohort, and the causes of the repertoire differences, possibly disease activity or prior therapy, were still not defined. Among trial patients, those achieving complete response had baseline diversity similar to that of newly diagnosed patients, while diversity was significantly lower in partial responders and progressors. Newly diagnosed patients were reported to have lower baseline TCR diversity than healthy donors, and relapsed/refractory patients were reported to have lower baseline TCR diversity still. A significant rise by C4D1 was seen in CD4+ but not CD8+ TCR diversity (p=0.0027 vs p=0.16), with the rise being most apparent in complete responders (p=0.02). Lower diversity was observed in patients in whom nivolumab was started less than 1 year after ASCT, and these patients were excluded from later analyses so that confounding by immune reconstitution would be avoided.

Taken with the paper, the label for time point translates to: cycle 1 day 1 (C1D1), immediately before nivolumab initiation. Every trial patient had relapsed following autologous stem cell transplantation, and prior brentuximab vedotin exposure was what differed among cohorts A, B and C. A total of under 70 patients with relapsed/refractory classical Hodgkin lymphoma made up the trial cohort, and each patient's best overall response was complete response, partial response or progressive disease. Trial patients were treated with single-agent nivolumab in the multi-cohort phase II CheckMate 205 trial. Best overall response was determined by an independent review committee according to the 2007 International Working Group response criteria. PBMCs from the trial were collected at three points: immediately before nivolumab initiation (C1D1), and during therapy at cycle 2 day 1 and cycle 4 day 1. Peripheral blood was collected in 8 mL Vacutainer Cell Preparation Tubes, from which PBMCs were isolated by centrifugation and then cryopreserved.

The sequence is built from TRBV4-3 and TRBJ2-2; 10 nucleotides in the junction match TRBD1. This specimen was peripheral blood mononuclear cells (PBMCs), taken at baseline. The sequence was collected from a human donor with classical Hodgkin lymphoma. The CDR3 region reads CASSSGTGAGELFF. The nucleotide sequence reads TGCGCCAGCAGTTCCGGGACAGGGGCCGGGGAGCTGTTTTTT.